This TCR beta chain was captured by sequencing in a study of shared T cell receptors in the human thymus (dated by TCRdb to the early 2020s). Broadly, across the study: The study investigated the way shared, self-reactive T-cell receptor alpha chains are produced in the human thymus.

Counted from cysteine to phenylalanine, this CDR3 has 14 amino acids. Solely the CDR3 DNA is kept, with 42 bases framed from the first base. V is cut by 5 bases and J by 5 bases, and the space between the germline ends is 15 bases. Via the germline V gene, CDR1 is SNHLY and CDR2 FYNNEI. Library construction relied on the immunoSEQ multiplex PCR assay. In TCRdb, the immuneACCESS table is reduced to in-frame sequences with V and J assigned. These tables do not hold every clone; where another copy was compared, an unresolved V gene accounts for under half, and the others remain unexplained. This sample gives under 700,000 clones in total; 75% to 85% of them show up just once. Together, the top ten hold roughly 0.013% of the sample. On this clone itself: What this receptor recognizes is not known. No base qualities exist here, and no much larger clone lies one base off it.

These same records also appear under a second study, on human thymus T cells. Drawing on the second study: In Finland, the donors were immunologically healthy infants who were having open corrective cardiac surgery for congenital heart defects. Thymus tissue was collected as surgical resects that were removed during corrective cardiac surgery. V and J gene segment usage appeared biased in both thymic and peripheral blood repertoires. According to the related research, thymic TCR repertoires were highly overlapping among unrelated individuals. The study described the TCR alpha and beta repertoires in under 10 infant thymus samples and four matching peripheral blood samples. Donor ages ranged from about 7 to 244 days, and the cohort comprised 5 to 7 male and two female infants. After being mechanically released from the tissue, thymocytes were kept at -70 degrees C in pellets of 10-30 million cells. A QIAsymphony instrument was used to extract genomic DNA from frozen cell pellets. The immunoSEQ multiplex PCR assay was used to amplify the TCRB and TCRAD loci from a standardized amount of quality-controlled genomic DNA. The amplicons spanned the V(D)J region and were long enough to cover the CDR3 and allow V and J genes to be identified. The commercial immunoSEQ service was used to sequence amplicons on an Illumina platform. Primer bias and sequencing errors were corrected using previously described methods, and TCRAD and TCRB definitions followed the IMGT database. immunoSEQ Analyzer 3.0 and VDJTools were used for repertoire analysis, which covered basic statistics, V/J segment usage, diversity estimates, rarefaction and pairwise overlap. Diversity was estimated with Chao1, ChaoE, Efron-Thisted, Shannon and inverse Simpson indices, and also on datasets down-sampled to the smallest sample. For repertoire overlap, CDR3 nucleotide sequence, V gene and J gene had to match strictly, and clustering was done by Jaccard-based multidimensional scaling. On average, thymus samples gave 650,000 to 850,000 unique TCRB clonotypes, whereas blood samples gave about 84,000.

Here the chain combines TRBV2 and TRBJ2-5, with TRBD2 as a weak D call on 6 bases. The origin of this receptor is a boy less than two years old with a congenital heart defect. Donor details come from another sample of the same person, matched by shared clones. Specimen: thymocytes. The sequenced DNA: TGTGCCAGCAGTTCGACTAGATCATTGGAGACCCAGTACTTC. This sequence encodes CASSSTRSLETQYF.